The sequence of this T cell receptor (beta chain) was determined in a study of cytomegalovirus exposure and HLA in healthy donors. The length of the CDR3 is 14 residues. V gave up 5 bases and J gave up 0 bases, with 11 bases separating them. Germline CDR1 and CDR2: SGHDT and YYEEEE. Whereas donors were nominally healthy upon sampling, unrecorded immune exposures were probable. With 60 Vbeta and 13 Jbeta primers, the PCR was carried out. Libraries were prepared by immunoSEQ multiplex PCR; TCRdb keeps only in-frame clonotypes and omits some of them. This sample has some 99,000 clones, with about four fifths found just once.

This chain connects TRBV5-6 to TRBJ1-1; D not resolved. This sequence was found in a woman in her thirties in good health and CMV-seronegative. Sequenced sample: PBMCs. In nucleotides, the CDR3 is TGTGCCAGCAGAAACGGAGTAGTGAACACTGAAGCTTTCTTT. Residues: CASRNGVVNTEAFF.